What follows are 4 T cell receptor beta chains derived from one specimen sequenced in a study of blood T cell repertoires in COVID-19. Only in-frame clones appear in the TCRdb table, and some are missing; sequencing was by immunoSEQ multiplex PCR. Of some 320,000 clones listed, about 90% are singletons. Sequencing used peripheral blood. The receptors come from a woman aged 25 to 39 with COVID-19, enrolled during active disease.

V gene TRBV12-3 or TRBV12-4 combines with J gene TRBJ1-2; TRBD1 is a possible D gene (6 bases). Trimming removed 2 bases at V and 6 bases at J, with 10 bases between. The CDR3 covers 13 residues. The DNA for the CDR3 is TGTGCCAGCAGTTTAAACAGGGTGGATGGCTACACCTTC. It is translated as CASSLNRVDGYTF.

The chain combines TRBV10-2 with TRBJ1-1; TRBD1 might be the D (5 bases). The CDR3 length is 14 residues. Trimming cost V 8 bases and J 1 base, with 14 bases left between them. Germline assignment: CDR1 WSHSY and CDR2 SAAADI. The CDR3 sequence: CASQLTVANTEAFF. CDR3 in DNA: TGCGCCAGCCAATTGACAGTTGCGAACACTGAAGCTTTCTTT.

V usage is TRBV5-1 and J usage is TRBJ1-2; 8 bases are a match to TRBD1. Trimming removed 2 bases from V and 4 bases from J; junction bases left unmatched: 7. The CDR3 is 15 residues long. In germline, CDR1 is SGHRS, CDR2 YFSETQ. CDR3 residues: CASSFTGGRSYGYTF. The CDR3, as DNA: TGCGCCAGCAGCTTCACAGGGGGTCGGAGCTATGGCTACACCTTC.

The chain employs TRBV3-1 (or the pseudogene TRBV3-2) and TRBJ1-5; D is uncertain. Trimming removed 0 bases from V and 11 bases from J, with 11 bases in between. The CDR3 length is 13 residues. The V gene's germline CDR1 is LGHDT and CDR2 YNNKEL (reference sequence). The CDR3 protein is CASSQDSFQTQHF. CDR3 sequence (DNA): TGTGCCAGCAGCCAAGATTCGTTCCAGACCCAGCATTTT.